The 10 T cell receptor beta chains in this list originate from one sample, sequenced in a study of CD4 T cells in relation to SARS-CoV-2 and coronaviruses. Libraries were prepared by immunoSEQ multiplex PCR; TCRdb keeps only in-frame clonotypes and omits some of them. Here the sample spans about 60,000 clones, about 91% being singletons. Source material: naive CD4+ T cells from PBMCs. This sample's subset: naive CD4+ T cells isolated by negative enrichment. These receptors were taken from an adult with COVID-19.

This rearrangement joins TRBV7-9 to TRBJ2-1; D gene unclear. The CDR3 contains 13 residues. Germline loops: CDR1 SEHNR, CDR2 FQNEAQ (reference sequence). V was shortened by 7 bases and J by 2 bases, with 9 bases between the two germline ends. CDR3 coding DNA: TGTGCCAGCACCATAGACCCCTACAATGAGCAGTTCTTC. This translates into CASTIDPYNEQFF. The full variable domain, with the rest looked up from reference TRBV7-9 and TRBJ2-1, is DTGVSQNPRHKITKRGQNVTFRCDPISEHNRLYWYRQTLGQGPEFLTYFQNEAQLEKSRLLSDRFSAERPKGSFSTLEIQRTEQGDSAMYLCASTIDPYNEQFFGPGTRLTVL.

This clone was seen a handful of times. This chain joins TRBV10-3 and TRBJ1-4; TRBD1 matches 7 bases. V was clipped by 6 bases and J by 4 bases; unmatched bases: 5. The CDR3 has 14 amino acids. CDR1 ENHRY and CDR2 SYGVKD come from the germline V gene. For the CDR3, the DNA is TGTGCCATCAGGGGGGACAGCGGTAATGAAAAACTGTTTTTT. It codes for CAIRGDSGNEKLFF.

V gene TRBV5-5 combines with J gene TRBJ2-2, with D maybe TRBD2 (5 bases). Deletions cut 7 bases from V and 4 bases from J, with 14 bases between. The CDR3 is 14 residues long. Germline CDR1 SGHKS, CDR2 YYEKEE (reference sequence). CDR3 residues: CASAVDYLTGELFF. CDR3 DNA sequence: TGTGCCAGCGCCGTCGACTACCTCACCGGGGAGCTGTTTTTT. The full variable domain, completed using reference TRBV5-5 and TRBJ2-2, is DAGVTQSPTHLIKTRGQQVTLRCSPISGHKSVSWYQQVLGQGPQFIFQYYEKEERGRGNFPDRFSARQFPNYSSELNVNALLLGDSALYLCASAVDYLTGELFFGEGSRLTVL.

The count of this clone is one. The chain recombines TRBV5-6 with TRBJ2-7; D gene unclear. The V and J ends lost 1 base and 7 bases respectively, with 12 bases between them. This CDR3 spans 13 amino acids. CDR1 is SGHDT and CDR2 is YYEEEE in the germline V gene. DNA for the CDR3: TGTGCCAGCAGCTTGAGGCCAGTTCGGGAGCAGTACTTC. Translating gives CASSLRPVREQYF. Looking up the rest from reference TRBV5-6 and TRBJ2-7 gives the full variable domain: DAGVTQSPTHLIKTRGQQVTLRCSPKSGHDTVSWYQQALGQGPQFIFQYYEEEERQRGNFPDRFSGHQFPNYSSELNVNALLLGDSALYLCASSLRPVREQYFGPGTRLTVT.

V is TRBV9 and J is TRBJ2-2; 10 bases align to TRBD2. From germline, CDR1 is SGDLS and CDR2 YYNGEE. The CDR3 is 18 amino acids. The ends lost 4 bases at V and 4 bases at J; junction bases unmatched: 13. The CDR3 sequence is CASSPQGSGRIGTGELFF. For the CDR3, the DNA is TGTGCCAGCAGCCCTCAGGGTAGCGGGAGGATTGGCACCGGGGAGCTGTTTTTT.

The rearrangement joins TRBV3-1 (or the pseudogene TRBV3-2) to TRBJ2-7; the match to TRBD2 covers 8 bases. Losses at the gene ends were 1 base for V and 2 bases for J; bases not matched to a gene: 7. Germline loops: CDR1 LGHDT, CDR2 YNNKEL (reference sequence). This CDR3 contains 16 residues. Written as DNA, the CDR3 is TGTGCCAGCAGCCAAGGTCCCGGCGGGGGGACCTACGAGCAGTACTTC. Translation gives CASSQGPGGGTYEQYF.

V gene TRBV7-3 combines with J gene TRBJ2-1; TRBD1 matches 8 bases. V lost 3 bases to trimming and J lost 9 bases; unmatched junction nucleotides: 10. Per germline, CDR1 SGHTA and CDR2 FQGTGA. The CDR3 sequence is 15 residues long. CDR3 sequence reads: CASSFSQGAYGEQFF. The DNA of the CDR3 is TGTGCCAGCAGCTTTTCCCAGGGGGCTTATGGTGAGCAGTTCTTC.

The rearrangement uses TRBV15 and TRBJ2-7; D is undetermined. Trimming removed 0 bases from V and 4 bases from J, with 10 bases in between. The CDR3 extends over 14 amino acids. CDR1 is LNHNV, CDR2 YYDKDF, per germline (reference sequence). CDR3 bases: TGTGCCACCAGCAGAGATAGGTGGGATTACGAGCAGTACTTC. It specifies CATSRDRWDYEQYF.

The rearrangement links TRBV19 to TRBJ2-3; no reliable D call. The ends were cut back, 0 bases at V and 0 bases at J, with 4 bases in the middle. The CDR3 is 14 residues long. The germline V gene encodes CDR1 LNHDA and CDR2 SQIVND (reference sequence). The CDR3 bases are TGTGCCAGTAGTATAGAATTGAGCACAGATACGCAGTATTTT. This encodes CASSIELSTDTQYF.

The chain is built from TRBV7-9 and TRBJ2-6; no firm D call. V lost 4 bases to trimming and J lost 0 bases, with 13 bases between them. This CDR3 region has 17 residues. Germline-derived CDR1 and CDR2 are SEHNR and FQNEAQ (reference sequence). This CDR3 reads CASSSRWTDSGANVLTF. The CDR3 coding sequence is TGTGCCAGCAGCTCTAGATGGACGGACTCTGGGGCCAACGTCCTGACTTTC.